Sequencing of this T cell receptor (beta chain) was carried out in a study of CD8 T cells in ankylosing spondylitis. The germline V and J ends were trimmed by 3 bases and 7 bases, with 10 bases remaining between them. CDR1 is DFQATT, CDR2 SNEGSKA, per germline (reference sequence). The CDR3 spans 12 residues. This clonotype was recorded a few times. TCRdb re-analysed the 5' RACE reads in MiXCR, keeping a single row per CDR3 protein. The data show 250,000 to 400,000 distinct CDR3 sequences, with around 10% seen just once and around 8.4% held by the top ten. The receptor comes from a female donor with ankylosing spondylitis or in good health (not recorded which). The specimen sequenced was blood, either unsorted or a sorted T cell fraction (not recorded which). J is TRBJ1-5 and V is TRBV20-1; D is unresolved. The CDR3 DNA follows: TGCAGTGCTAGGACCCCGGGGCAGCCCCAGCATTTT. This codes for CSARTPGQPQHF.